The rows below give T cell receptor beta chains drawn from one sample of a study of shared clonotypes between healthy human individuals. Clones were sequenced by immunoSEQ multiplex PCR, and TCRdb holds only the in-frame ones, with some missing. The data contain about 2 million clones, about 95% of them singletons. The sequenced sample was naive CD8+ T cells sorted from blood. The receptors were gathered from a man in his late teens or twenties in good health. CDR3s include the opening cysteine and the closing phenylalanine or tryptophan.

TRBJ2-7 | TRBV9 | CASSPPDGYEQYF
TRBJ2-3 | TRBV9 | CASSPGVAGWDTQYF
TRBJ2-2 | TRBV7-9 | CASSFTGLTGELFF
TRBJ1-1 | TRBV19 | CASSIWIGGANTEAFF
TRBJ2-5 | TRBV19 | CASSPGLGGETQYF
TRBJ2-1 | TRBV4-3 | CASSQIYGTRDTLNEQFF
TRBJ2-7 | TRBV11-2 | CASSWDYEQYF
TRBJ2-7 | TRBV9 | CASSVEGLRDEQYF
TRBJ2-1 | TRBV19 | CASSIDLGFSSYNEQFF
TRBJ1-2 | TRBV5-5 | CASSPTGTHGYTF
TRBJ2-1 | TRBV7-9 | CASRSPTSSYNEQFF
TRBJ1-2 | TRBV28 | CASSLDRDYGYTF
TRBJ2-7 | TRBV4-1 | CASSQDRVELDEQYF
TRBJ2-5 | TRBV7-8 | CASSLRTSGQETQYF
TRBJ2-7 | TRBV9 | CASSVGQGARWEQYF
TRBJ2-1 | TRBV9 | CASSVGGEAYEQFF
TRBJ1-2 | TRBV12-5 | CASGPPTSDREGIYGYTF
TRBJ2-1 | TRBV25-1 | CASSSGSHEQFF
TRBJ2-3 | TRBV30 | CACWDSLQTQYF
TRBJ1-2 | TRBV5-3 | CARRLIGQGAGYTF
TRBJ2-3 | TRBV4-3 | CASSQVWGPVDTQYF
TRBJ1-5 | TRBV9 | CASSPRDGDQPQHF
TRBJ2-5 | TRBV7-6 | CASSLGREVTLGETQYF
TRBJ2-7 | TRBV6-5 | CASSLGVGYYEQYF
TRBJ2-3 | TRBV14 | CASSQDLGVPFSDTQYF
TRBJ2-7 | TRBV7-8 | CASSSSRASYEQYF
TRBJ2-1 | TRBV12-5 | CASGLEKPVDEQFF
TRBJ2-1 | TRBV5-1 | CASSPRPGQEYNEQFF
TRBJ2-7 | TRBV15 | CATSTKLAGGVHEQYF
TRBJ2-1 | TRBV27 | CASSLTGGDEQFF
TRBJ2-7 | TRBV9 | CASSRTGSYEQYF
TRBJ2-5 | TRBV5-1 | CASSLGGQKQETQYF
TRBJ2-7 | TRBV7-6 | CASSASRGAYEQYF
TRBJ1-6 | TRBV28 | CASSSRANSPLHF
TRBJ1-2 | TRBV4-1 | CASSQSGRIDTF
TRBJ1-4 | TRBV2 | CASRGAQGFEKLFF
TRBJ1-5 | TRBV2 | CASSPGQGTGQPQHF
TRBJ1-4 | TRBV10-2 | CASSGDSASNEKLFF
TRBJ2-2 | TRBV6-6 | CASSYSAENTGELFF
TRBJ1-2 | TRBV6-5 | CASSLGDREDGYTF
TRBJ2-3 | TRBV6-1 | CASSEPIGSELYDTDTQYF
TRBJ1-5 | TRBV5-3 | CARSSANQPQHF
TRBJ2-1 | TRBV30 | CAWSVSQRYEQFF
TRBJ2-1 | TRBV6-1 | CASSEGYNEQFF
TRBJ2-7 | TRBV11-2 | CASSLVGTSGSKEQYF
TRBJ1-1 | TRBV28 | CASSLTGPEAFF
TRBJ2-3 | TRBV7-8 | CASSLGRGQMSGDTQYF